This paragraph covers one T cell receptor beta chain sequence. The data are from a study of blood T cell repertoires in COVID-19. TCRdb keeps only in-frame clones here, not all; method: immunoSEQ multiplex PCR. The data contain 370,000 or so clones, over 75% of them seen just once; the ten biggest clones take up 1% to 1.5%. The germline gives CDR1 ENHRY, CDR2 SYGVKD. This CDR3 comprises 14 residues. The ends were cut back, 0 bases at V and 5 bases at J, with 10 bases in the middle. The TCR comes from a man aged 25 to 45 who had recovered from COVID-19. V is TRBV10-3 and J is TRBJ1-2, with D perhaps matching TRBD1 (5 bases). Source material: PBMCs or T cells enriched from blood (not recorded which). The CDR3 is CAISESSGVYGYTF. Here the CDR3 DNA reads TGTGCCATCAGTGAGTCGTCGGGGGTTTATGGCTACACCTTC.